This T cell receptor beta chain stems from a study of control samples from healthy donors and cancer patients. The CDR3 has 15 amino acids. Trimming took 4 bases from V and 4 from J, leaving 13 bases between them. CDR1 and CDR2 (germline): LNHDA, SQIVND (reference sequence). Assay: immunoSEQ multiplex PCR; the TCRdb copy retains only in-frame clones and omits some. This sample yields 65,000 to 100,000 clones, of which approximately 89% are seen a single time; around 18% belongs to the top ten. The V call is TRBV19, the J call TRBJ1-4, with D uncertain. The clonotype was recovered from a man aged 45-65 years in good health. Sequencing input: blood. CDR3 amino acids: CASSKGREFNEKLFF. CDR3 bases: TGTGCCAGTAGTAAAGGGCGGGAGTTTAATGAAAAACTGTTTTTT.